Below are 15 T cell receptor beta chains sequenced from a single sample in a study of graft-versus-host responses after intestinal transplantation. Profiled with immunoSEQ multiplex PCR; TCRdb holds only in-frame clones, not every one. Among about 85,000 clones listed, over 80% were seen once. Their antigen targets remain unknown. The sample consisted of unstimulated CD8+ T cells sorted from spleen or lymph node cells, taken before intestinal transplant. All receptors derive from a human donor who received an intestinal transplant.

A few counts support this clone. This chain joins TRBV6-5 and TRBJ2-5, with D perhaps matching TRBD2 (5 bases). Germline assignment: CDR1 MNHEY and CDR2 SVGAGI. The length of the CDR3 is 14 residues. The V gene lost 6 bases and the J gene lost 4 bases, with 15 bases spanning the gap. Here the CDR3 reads CASSHGVSRETQYF. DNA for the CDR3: TGTGCCAGCAGCCACGGGGTTTCGCGAGAGACCCAGTACTTC.

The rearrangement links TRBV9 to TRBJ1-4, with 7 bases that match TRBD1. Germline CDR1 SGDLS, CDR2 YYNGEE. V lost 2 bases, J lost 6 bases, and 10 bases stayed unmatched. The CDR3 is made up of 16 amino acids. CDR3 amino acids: CASSVGLGTVDEKLFF. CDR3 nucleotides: TGTGCCAGCAGCGTTGGCCTCGGGACAGTAGATGAAAAACTGTTTTTT.

Here the CDR3 DNA reads TGTGCCAGCAGTTACCTGTCTAGCGGGGGGGGAGAGCAGTACTTC. It specifies CASSYLSSGGGEQYF. This chain joins TRBV6-6 and TRBJ2-7, with TRBD2 matching 12 bases. The CDR3 loop spans 15 amino acids. The V segment lost 2 bases and the J segment 7 bases; nucleotides outside the gene matches: 6. Germline CDR1 and CDR2: MNHNY and SVGAGI (reference sequence).

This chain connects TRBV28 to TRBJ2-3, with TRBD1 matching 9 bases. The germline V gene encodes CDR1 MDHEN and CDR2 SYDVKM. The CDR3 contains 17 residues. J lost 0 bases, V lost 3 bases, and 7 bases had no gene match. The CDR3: CASSFWDRDTSTDTQYF. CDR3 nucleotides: TGTGCCAGCAGTTTTTGGGACAGGGATACTAGCACAGATACGCAGTATTTT.

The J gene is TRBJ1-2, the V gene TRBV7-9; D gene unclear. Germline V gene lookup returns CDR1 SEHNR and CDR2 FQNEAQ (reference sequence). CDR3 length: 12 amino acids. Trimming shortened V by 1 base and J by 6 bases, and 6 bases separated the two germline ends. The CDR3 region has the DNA TGTGCCAGCAGCTTAGAAGTCGATGGCTACACCTTC. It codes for CASSLEVDGYTF.

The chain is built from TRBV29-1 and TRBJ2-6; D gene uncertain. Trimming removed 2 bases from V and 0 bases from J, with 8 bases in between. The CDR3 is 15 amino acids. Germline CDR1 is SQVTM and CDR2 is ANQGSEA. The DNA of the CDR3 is TGCAGCGTTGAACGTCACAGCTCTGGGGCCAACGTCCTGACTTTC. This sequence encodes CSVERHSSGANVLTF.

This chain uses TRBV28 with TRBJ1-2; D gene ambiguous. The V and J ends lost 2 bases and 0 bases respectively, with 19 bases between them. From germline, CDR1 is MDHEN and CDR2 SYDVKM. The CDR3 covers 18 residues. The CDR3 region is CASSLDPVRQATNYGYTF. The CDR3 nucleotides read TGTGCCAGCAGTTTAGATCCGGTACGTCAGGCGACTAACTATGGCTACACCTTC.

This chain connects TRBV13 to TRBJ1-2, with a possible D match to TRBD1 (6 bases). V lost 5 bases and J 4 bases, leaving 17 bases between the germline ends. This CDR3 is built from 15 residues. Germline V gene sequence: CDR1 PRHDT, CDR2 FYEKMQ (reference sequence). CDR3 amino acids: CASSPGLWGPYGYTF. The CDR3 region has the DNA TGTGCCAGCAGCCCCGGATTGTGGGGGCCCTATGGCTACACCTTC.

CDR3 DNA sequence: TGTGCTAGTGCAGCGACTAGCGGGGGTCAAGAGACCCAGTACTTC. Its translation: CASAATSGGQETQYF. The J gene is TRBJ2-5, the V gene TRBV12-5; TRBD2 matches at 12 bases. The CDR3 has 15 amino acids. V trimming: 7 bases; J trimming: 2 bases; junction bases outside the gene matches: 5. In germline, CDR1 is LGHNT, CDR2 FRNRAP.

Written as DNA, the CDR3 is TGTGCCAGCAGCTTAATACGCACCCTCTCTGGAAACACCATATATTTT. The encoded protein is CASSLIRTLSGNTIYF. The chain is built from TRBV5-5 and TRBJ1-3; D is undetermined. Germline V gives CDR1 SGHKS, CDR2 YYEKEE (reference sequence). V lost 2 bases to trimming and J lost 0 bases, with 12 bases between them. The CDR3 extends over 16 amino acids.

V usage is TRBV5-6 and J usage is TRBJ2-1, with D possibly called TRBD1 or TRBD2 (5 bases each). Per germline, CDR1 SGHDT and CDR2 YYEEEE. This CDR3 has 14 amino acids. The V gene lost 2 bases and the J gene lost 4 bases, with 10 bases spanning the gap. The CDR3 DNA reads TGTGCCAGCAGCTTCGGGACCGCGTACAATGAGCAGTTCTTC. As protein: CASSFGTAYNEQFF.

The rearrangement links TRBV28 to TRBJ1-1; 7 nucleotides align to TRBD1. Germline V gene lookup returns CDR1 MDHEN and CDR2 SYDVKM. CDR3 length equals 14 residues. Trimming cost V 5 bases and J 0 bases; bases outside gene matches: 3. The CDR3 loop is CASSTGQVNTEAFF. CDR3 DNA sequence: TGTGCCAGCAGTACTGGACAGGTGAACACTGAAGCTTTCTTT.

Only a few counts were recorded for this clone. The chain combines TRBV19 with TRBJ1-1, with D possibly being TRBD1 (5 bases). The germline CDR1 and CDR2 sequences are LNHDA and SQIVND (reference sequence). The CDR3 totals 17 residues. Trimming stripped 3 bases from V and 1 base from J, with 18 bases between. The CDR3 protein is CASSISRGSGPNTEAFF. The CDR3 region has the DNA TGTGCCAGTAGTATTTCCCGGGGCTCGGGCCCGAACACTGAAGCTTTCTTT.

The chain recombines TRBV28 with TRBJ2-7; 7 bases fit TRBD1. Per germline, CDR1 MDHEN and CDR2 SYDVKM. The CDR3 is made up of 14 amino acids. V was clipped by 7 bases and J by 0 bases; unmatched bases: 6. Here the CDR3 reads CASTPRTGSYEQYF. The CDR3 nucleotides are TGTGCCAGCACCCCCCGGACAGGCTCCTACGAGCAGTACTTC. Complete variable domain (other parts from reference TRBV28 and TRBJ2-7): DVKVTQSSRYLVKRTGEKVFLECVQDMDHENMFWYRQDPGLGLRLIYFSYDVKMKEKGDIPEGYSVSREKKERFSLILESASTNQTSMYLCASTPRTGSYEQYFGPGTRLTVT.

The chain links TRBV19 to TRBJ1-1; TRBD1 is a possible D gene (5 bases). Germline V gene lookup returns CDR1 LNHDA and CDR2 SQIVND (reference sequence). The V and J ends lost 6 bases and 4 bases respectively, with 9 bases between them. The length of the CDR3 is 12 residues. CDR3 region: CASRSGATEAFF. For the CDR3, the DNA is TGTGCCAGTAGGTCCGGGGCCACTGAAGCTTTCTTT.